This passage covers 14 T cell receptor beta chains from one sample sequenced in a study of OX40 agonist ivuxolimab in advanced cancers. Data came from immunoSEQ multiplex PCR; TCRdb stores just in-frame clones and leaves some out. There are about 73,000 clones in the sample; 90% occur only once, and approximately 0.5% lies in the top ten. Sequencing was performed on CD4+ or CD8+ T cells sorted from blood, taken in a trial of the OX40 agonist ivuxolimab. These TCRs come from an adult with an advanced solid tumor such as melanoma, head and neck, liver or kidney cancer.

The genes are TRBV5-4 and TRBJ2-1; 7 bases fit TRBD2. The V gene's germline CDR1 is SGHNT and CDR2 YYREEE (reference sequence). This CDR3 is 15 amino acids long. Trimming removed 4 bases from V and 9 bases from J; junction bases left unmatched: 13. The CDR3 loop is CASSPRTRRGVEQFF. As DNA, the CDR3 is TGTGCCAGCAGCCCCAGGACTAGAAGGGGCGTTGAGCAGTTCTTC.

V usage is TRBV7-2 and J usage is TRBJ2-7, with D perhaps matching TRBD2 (5 bases). Trimming shortened V by 5 bases and J by 0 bases, and 11 bases separated the two germline ends. The CDR3 is 14 residues long. CDR1 SGHTA and CDR2 FQGNSA come from the germline V gene. CDR3 loop: CASSRTYTSYEQYF. Here the CDR3 DNA reads TGTGCCAGCAGCCGGACTTACACCTCCTACGAGCAGTACTTC.

This sequence joins TRBV7-9 and TRBJ1-2; D not certain. There are 13 residues in the CDR3. Germline CDR1 SEHNR, CDR2 FQNEAQ (reference sequence). V lost 3 bases and J 4 bases, leaving 9 bases between the germline ends. The CDR3 region is CASSFPDGYGYTF. The CDR3 DNA reads as TGTGCCAGCAGCTTCCCCGACGGCTATGGCTACACCTTC.

The chain recombines TRBV7-2 with TRBJ2-1; 13 positions agree with TRBD2. In germline, CDR1 is SGHTA, CDR2 FQGNSA. V was pared by 3 bases and J by 15 bases, with 8 bases of the junction left unmatched. The CDR3 spans 14 residues. In nucleotides, the CDR3 is TGTGCCAGCAGCTTCGGGCAACTAGCGGGAGGGGTGTTCTTC. This gives the protein CASSFGQLAGGVFF.

The V gene is TRBV29-1, the J gene TRBJ2-7; 8 bases fit TRBD1. The V and J ends lost 1 base and 9 bases, in that order; junction bases with no gene match: 8. The CDR3 contains 13 residues. Germline-derived CDR1 and CDR2 are SQVTM and ANQGSEA. CDR3 region: CSVEVDRVLGQYF. The DNA of the CDR3 is TGCAGCGTTGAAGTGGACAGGGTCCTGGGGCAGTACTTC.

This clone was recorded only once. The chain has TRBV27 and TRBJ1-3; 7 bases align to TRBD1. With V trimmed by 6 bases and J by 0 bases, 2 bases remained unmatched. The CDR3 spans 14 residues. Germline loops: CDR1 MNHEY, CDR2 SMNVEV (reference sequence). The DNA for the CDR3 is TGTGCCAGCAGGACAGGGAGCTCTGGAAACACCATATATTTT. Protein sequence: CASRTGSSGNTIYF.

The rearrangement joins TRBV10-3 to TRBJ1-1; 7 bases agree with TRBD1. Germline V gene sequence: CDR1 ENHRY, CDR2 SYGVKD. J was trimmed by 8 bases and V by 3 bases; bases with no gene match: 12. The CDR3 covers 15 residues. CDR3 bases: TGTGCCATCAGTGATGGGGACAGACATATGAGAGAAGCTTTCTTT. Translating it yields CAISDGDRHMREAFF.

The chain combines TRBV18 with TRBJ2-1; unclear D gene. Trimming shortened V by 4 bases and J by 3 bases, and 10 bases separated the two germline ends. CDR1 is KGHSH and CDR2 is LQKENI in the germline V gene. CDR3 length: 14 residues. This CDR3 reads CASSREILYNEQFF. DNA of the CDR3: TGTGCCAGCTCACGAGAGATCCTCTACAATGAGCAGTTCTTC.

The CDR3: CASSQDSDSGRSEQYF. Written as DNA, the CDR3 is TGCGCCAGCAGCCAAGATTCGGATAGCGGGAGGAGCGAGCAGTACTTC. The V gene is TRBV4-1, the J gene TRBJ2-7; TRBD2 aligns across 10 bases. CDR3 size: 16 residues. V shed 0 bases, J shed 6 bases, and the junction held 8 bases outside the gene matches. Germline CDR1 is MGHRA and CDR2 is YSYEKL.

This clone has just a few counts. The chain joins TRBV7-3 to TRBJ2-7; D remains ambiguous. The CDR3 has 14 amino acids. V dropped 4 bases and J dropped 2 bases, with 12 bases sitting between them. Germline V gives CDR1 SGHTA, CDR2 FQGTGA. CDR3 protein: CASSSYLTPYEQYF. The CDR3 DNA sequence: TGTGCCAGCAGCTCCTACTTAACTCCCTACGAGCAGTACTTC.

The rearrangement uses TRBV4-2 and TRBJ2-3; D tentatively reads TRBD1 or TRBD2 (5 bases each). The CDR3 sequence is 12 residues long. Germline CDR1 reads LGHNA; CDR2 reads YNFKEQ. V was trimmed by 6 bases and J by 4 bases, leaving 8 bases between them. CDR3 residues: CASSRGADTQYF. CDR3 bases: TGTGCCAGCAGTAGGGGAGCAGATACGCAGTATTTT.

The chain joins TRBV28 to TRBJ2-5; 7 bases are a match to TRBD2. The CDR3 length is 16 residues. Germline CDR1 and CDR2: MDHEN and SYDVKM. V lost 4 bases to trimming and J lost 4 bases; unmatched junction nucleotides: 12. CDR3 loop: CASSYLGGRRRETQYF. CDR3 DNA: TGTGCCAGCAGTTACTTAGGCGGGAGAAGGAGAGAGACCCAGTACTTC. Filled out from reference TRBV28 and TRBJ2-5, the complete variable domain reads DVKVTQSSRYLVKRTGEKVFLECVQDMDHENMFWYRQDPGLGLRLIYFSYDVKMKEKGDIPEGYSVSREKKERFSLILESASTNQTSMYLCASSYLGGRRRETQYFGPGTRLLVL.

The rearrangement links TRBV28 to TRBJ2-7; TRBD1 agrees at 8 bases. The germline V gene has CDR1 MDHEN and CDR2 SYDVKM. V was pared by 6 bases and J by 0 bases, with 4 bases of the junction left unmatched. The CDR3 runs 14 residues. CDR3 protein: CASSHRGSSYEQYF. CDR3 sequence (DNA): TGTGCCAGCAGCCACAGGGGGAGCTCCTACGAGCAGTACTTC.

The gene calls are TRBV28 and TRBJ1-2; no reliable D call. Germline values: CDR1 MDHEN, CDR2 SYDVKM. Deletions cut 9 bases from V and 5 bases from J, with 13 bases between. The CDR3 loop spans 12 amino acids. The CDR3 bases are TGTGCCAGTGTTATCGGAGGATATGGCTACACCTTC. The encoded protein is CASVIGGYGYTF.